These 9 T cell receptor beta chains originate from one sample sequenced in a study of cytomegalovirus exposure and HLA in healthy donors (TCRdb year 2017). Libraries were prepared through the immunoSEQ multiplex PCR assay. For the multiplex PCR, a mixture combining 60 forward primers for TCR Vbeta segments and 13 reverse primers for TCR Jbeta segments was used. Drawn from immuneACCESS, this table holds only the in-frame rearrangements with V and J called that TCRdb kept. Clones are partly lost; checked studies trace under half to an unresolved V gene and leave the rest unexplained. This sample lists roughly 150,000 clones; roughly 70% were detected once. The ten top clones hold more than 9% of the sample. The sequenced sample consisted of PBMCs. These receptors were obtained from a man aged 25 to 45 in good health and CMV-seropositive.

The chain carries TRBV5-4 and TRBJ2-5, with 7 bases lining up with TRBD1. CDR1 SGHNT and CDR2 YYREEE come from the germline V gene (reference sequence). After removal of 1 base from V and 4 bases from J, the junction contained 4 bases not matched to a gene. The CDR3 contains 14 residues. The CDR3 loop reads CASSLRQGIETQYF. For the CDR3, the DNA is TGTGCCAGCAGCTTGCGACAGGGTATAGAGACCCAGTACTTC.

This chain connects TRBV2 to TRBJ2-2; maybe TRBD2 (5 bases). V was shortened by 8 bases and J by 4 bases, with 8 bases between the two germline ends. CDR3 length: 12 amino acids. Germline loops: CDR1 SNHLY, CDR2 FYNNEI. CDR3 bases: TGTGCCAGCGGACTTGTCACCGGGGAGCTGTTTTTT. Translated: CASGLVTGELFF.

The rearrangement uses TRBV2 and TRBJ2-1, with 7 bases lining up with TRBD2. This CDR3 has 17 residues. V shed 5 bases and J 5 bases; nucleotides not matched to a gene: 15. Germline values: CDR1 SNHLY, CDR2 FYNNEI. The CDR3 coding sequence is TGTGCCAGCAGTCCCACCCCTGGCGGGAGTGCCCACAATGAGCAGTTCTTC. It specifies CASSPTPGGSAHNEQFF.

The chain combines TRBV10-1 with TRBJ1-1, with 7 bases fitting TRBD1. Germline V lookup: CDR1 WNHNN, CDR2 SYGVQD (reference sequence). V trimming: 5 bases; J trimming: 4 bases; junction bases outside the gene matches: 7. The CDR3 runs to 14 residues. CDR3 protein: CASSSTGSSTEAFF. CDR3 DNA sequence: TGCGCCAGCAGTTCGACAGGGTCGAGCACTGAAGCTTTCTTT.

A word on this clone: Other DNA variants within this sample encode the same CDR3. The gene calls are TRBV4-2 and TRBJ2-7; D gene unclear. Between the trimmed V and J ends, which lost 4 bases and 3 bases, there was a span of 7 bases. The CDR3 length is 12 residues. CDR1 and CDR2 from the germline V gene are LGHNA and YNFKEQ. The CDR3 region has the DNA TGTGCCAGCAGCCGGTCGAGCTACGAGCAGTACTTC. Protein: CASSRSSYEQYF.

This sequence joins TRBV4-1 and TRBJ1-3, with D possibly TRBD1 on 6 matching bases. The CDR3 is 16 residues long. Trimming cost V 1 base and J 3 bases, with 13 bases left between them. Germline CDR1 MGHRA, CDR2 YSYEKL. In DNA form, the CDR3 reads TGCGCCAGCAGCCAAGTTCCCCAGGGGAGTGGAAACACCATATATTTT. As protein: CASSQVPQGSGNTIYF.

The genes are TRBV6-1 and TRBJ1-2; no reliable D call. Trimming shortened V by 6 bases and J by 4 bases, and 15 bases separated the two germline ends. This CDR3 is 14 amino acids long. Germline assignment: CDR1 MNHNS and CDR2 SASEGT. In DNA form, the CDR3 reads TGTGCCAGCAGCCACGGGGTGCAACCCTATGGCTACACCTTC. Protein: CASSHGVQPYGYTF.

There are a few counts of this clone. The rearrangement joins TRBV10-3 to TRBJ2-2; 8 bases fit TRBD1. Germline loops: CDR1 ENHRY, CDR2 SYGVKD. V lost 7 bases to trimming and J lost 1 base; unmatched junction nucleotides: 2. The CDR3 has 14 residues. The CDR3 here is CAIKDRENTGELFF. The DNA for the CDR3 is TGTGCCATCAAGGACAGGGAGAACACCGGGGAGCTGTTTTTT.

The gene calls are TRBV5-1 and TRBJ1-1; TRBD1 matches at 9 bases. V lost 3 bases, J lost 1 base, and 1 base stayed unmatched. Germline CDR1 reads SGHRS; CDR2 reads YFSETQ. The CDR3 is 14 residues long. The CDR3 nucleotides are TGCGCCAGCAGCTGGACAGGGGCGAACACTGAAGCTTTCTTT. Residues: CASSWTGANTEAFF.